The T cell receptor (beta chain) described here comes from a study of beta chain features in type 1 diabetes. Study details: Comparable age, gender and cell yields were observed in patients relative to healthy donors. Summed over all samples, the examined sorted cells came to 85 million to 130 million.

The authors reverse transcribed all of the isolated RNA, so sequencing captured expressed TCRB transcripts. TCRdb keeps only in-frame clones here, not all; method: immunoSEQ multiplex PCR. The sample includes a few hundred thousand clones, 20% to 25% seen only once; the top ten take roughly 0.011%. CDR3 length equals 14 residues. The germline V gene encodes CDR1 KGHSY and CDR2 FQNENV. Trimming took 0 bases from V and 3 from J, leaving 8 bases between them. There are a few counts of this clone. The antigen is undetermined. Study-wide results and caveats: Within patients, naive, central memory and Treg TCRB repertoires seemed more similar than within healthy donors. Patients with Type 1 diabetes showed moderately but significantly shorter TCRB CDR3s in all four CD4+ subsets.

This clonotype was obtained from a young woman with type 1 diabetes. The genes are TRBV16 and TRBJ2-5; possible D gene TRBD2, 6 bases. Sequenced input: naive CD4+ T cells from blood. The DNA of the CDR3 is TGTGCCAGCAGCCAATCAGGAGGGAAAGAGACCCAGTACTTC. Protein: CASSQSGGKETQYF. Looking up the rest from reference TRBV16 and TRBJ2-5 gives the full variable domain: GEEVAQTPKHLVRGEGQKAKLYCAPIKGHSYVFWYQQVLKNEFKFLISFQNENVFDETGMPKERFSAKCLPNSPCSLEIQATKLEDSAVYFCASSQSGGKETQYFGPGTRLLVL.